The sequence of this T cell receptor beta chain was determined in a study of CD8 T cells in Susac syndrome. Study-level background: There were Susac syndrome patients who were therapy-naive at blood draw, others on corticosteroids, and others on intravenous immunoglobulin alone.

RNA was extracted with the RNeasy kit, and a quantity of about 0.45 to 1 ug was reverse transcribed using random hexamers. The authors amplified TCR beta CDR3 across 54 Vbeta and 13 Jbeta using immunoSEQ multiplex PCR. TCRdb passed the immunoSEQ multiplex PCR reads through MiXCR, listing each CDR3 protein once. In the table there are 130,000 to 150,000 distinct CDR3 sequences, approximately 96% of which are singletons. The specimen sequenced was CD4+ T cells from PBMCs. The sequence came from a human donor with Susac syndrome.

CDR3 DNA sequence: TGTGCCAGCAGCGAAATTTGGACAGGATGGGAGACCCAGTACTTC. Residues: CASSEIWTGWETQYF. The chain carries TRBV2 and TRBJ2-5, with 7 bases that match TRBD1. The germline gives CDR1 SNHLY, CDR2 FYNNEI. The CDR3 spans 15 residues. V lost 6 bases and J lost 5; bases outside the gene matches: 12.